The 32 T cell receptor beta chains given below trace back to one sample, sequenced in a study of post-analysis software for immune sequencing data. Study findings and constraints: Controls showed lower frequencies than patients for 4 or 5 TRBV segments, and TRBV5-6, TRBV5-1 and TRBV20-1 were among these.

No cognate antigen is known for these TCRs. Unique molecular identifiers were present in the TCR beta cDNA libraries. TCRdb itself ran the PCR reads through MiXCR, one entry per CDR3 protein. This sample has hundreds of thousands of distinct CDR3 sequences; about 38% occur once, and the top ten carry around 5.2%. The sequenced sample was blood. These TCRs come from a girl between 10 and 17 years old with multiple sclerosis.

This clonotype was detected many times. The CDR3 reads CASSLELIETQYF. CDR3 bases: TGTGCCAGCAGTTTAGAGCTAATTGAGACCCAGTACTTC. This rearrangement joins TRBV28 to TRBJ2-5; no clear D. The CDR3 sequence is 13 residues long. The germline CDR1 and CDR2 sequences are MDHEN and SYDVKM. Trimming stripped 2 bases from V and 5 bases from J, with 9 bases between.

This clonotype was recorded at least ten times. The chain joins TRBV5-6 to TRBJ1-1; the D gene is possibly TRBD1 (6 bases). Germline CDR1 SGHDT, CDR2 YYEEEE. Trimming left V 2 bases short and J 1 base short, with 12 bases between. The CDR3 spans 15 residues. In DNA form, the CDR3 reads TGTGCCAGCAGCTTCGCCTCACAGGGGAACACTGAAGCTTTCTTT. It codes for CASSFASQGNTEAFF. The full variable domain, its missing parts supplied by reference TRBV5-6 and TRBJ1-1, is DAGVTQSPTHLIKTRGQQVTLRCSPKSGHDTVSWYQQALGQGPQFIFQYYEEEERQRGNFPDRFSGHQFPNYSSELNVNALLLGDSALYLCASSFASQGNTEAFFGQGTRLTVV.

Note on this clonotype: The junction departs from germline at one end; a sequencing error may be responsible. The V gene is TRBV28, the J gene TRBJ1-1, with 7 bases fitting TRBD1. Per the germline V gene, CDR1 is MDHEN and CDR2 is SYDVKM. The CDR3 consists of 13 residues. CDR3 amino acids: CASNPGGRTEVFF. In DNA, the CDR3 is TGTGCCAGCAACCCAGGGGGGAGAACTGAAGTTTTCTTT. The full variable domain, completed using reference TRBV28 and TRBJ1-1, is DVKVTQSSRYLVKRTGEKVFLECVQDMDHENMFWYRQDPGLGLRLIYFSYDVKMKEKGDIPEGYSVSREKKERFSLILESASTNQTSMYLCASNPGGRTEVFFGQGTRLTVV.

The chain links TRBV5-1 to TRBJ2-1; 12 bases map to TRBD2. The CDR3 sequence is 18 residues long. Germline V CDR1 and CDR2: SGHRS, YFSETQ. V trimming: 0 bases; J trimming: 9 bases; junction bases outside the gene matches: 13. The CDR3 bases are TGCGCCAGCAGCTTGGAGACTAGCGGGAGAAATCGATGGAGTGAGCAGTTCTTC. This translates into CASSLETSGRNRWSEQFF.

This clonotype was detected many times. This chain links TRBV27 with TRBJ1-2, with a possible D match to TRBD1 (5 bases). The CDR3 loop spans 14 amino acids. V was shortened by 5 bases and J by 8 bases, with 18 bases between the two germline ends. Per the germline V gene, CDR1 is MNHEY and CDR2 is SMNVEV (reference sequence). The CDR3: CASSGAGPIFGYTF. CDR3 nucleotides: TGTGCCAGCAGTGGGGCGGGGCCGATATTCGGCTACACCTTC.

This clonotype was counted ten times or more. The gene calls are TRBV5-1 and TRBJ1-1; a possible D gene is TRBD1 (6 bases). The CDR3 sequence is 15 residues long. Looked up from germline, CDR1 is SGHRS and CDR2 is YFSETQ. Trimming took off 3 bases at V and 0 bases at J, with 12 bases between the two ends. The CDR3 region has the DNA TGCGCCAGCAGCTATAAACAGGGTCTGAACACTGAAGCTTTCTTT. It yields the protein CASSYKQGLNTEAFF.

Of note for this clonotype: A much larger clonotype is one base distant, so this may be a read error. The chain is built from TRBV19 and TRBJ1-2; D is possibly TRBD1 (6 bases). Trimming stripped 10 bases from V and 8 bases from J, with 26 bases between. The CDR3 is made up of 15 amino acids. The germline gives CDR1 LNHDA, CDR2 SQIVND (reference sequence). The CDR3 protein is CATKRGPDCRDGYTF. The CDR3 bases are TGTGCCACCAAACGGGGGCCGGACTGCCGAGACGGCTACACCTTC.

The chain uses TRBV15 and TRBJ2-2; 8 bases agree with TRBD1. The germline V gene encodes CDR1 LNHNV and CDR2 YYDKDF (reference sequence). This CDR3 contains 16 residues. The V and J ends lost 1 base and 1 base, in that order; junction bases with no gene match: 2. The CDR3 spells CATSRGGTGNTGELFF. The CDR3, as DNA: TGTGCCACCAGCAGAGGTGGGACAGGGAACACCGGGGAGCTGTTTTTT. Together with reference TRBV15 and TRBJ2-2, the CDR3 gives the full variable domain: DAMVIQNPRYQVTQFGKPVTLSCSQTLNHNVMYWYQQKSSQAPKLLFHYYDKDFNNEADTPDNFQSRRPNTSFCFLDIRSPGLGDTAMYLCATSRGGTGNTGELFFGEGSRLTVL.

This clonotype was counted many times. The rearrangement links TRBV12-5 to TRBJ2-3; no reliable D call. This CDR3 is built from 13 residues. Trimming took 6 bases from V and 0 from J, leaving 7 bases between them. Germline V lookup: CDR1 LGHNT, CDR2 FRNRAP. The CDR3: CASGQFSTDTQYF. The CDR3 region has the DNA TGTGCTAGTGGGCAATTTAGCACAGATACGCAGTATTTT.

The chain carries TRBV30 and TRBJ1-2; no definite D call. The germline gives CDR1 GTSNPN, CDR2 SVGIG (reference sequence). V lost 3 bases, J lost 4 bases, and 9 bases lay in between. The CDR3 runs 12 residues. CDR3 DNA sequence: TGTGCCTGGAGACAAGAGCGCTATGGCTACACCTTC. Encoded protein: CAWRQERYGYTF. The complete variable domain, with remaining parts taken from reference TRBV30 and TRBJ1-2, reads SQTIHQWPATLVQPVGSPLSLECTVEGTSNPNLYWYRQAAGRGLQLLFYSVGIGQISSEVPQNLSASRPQDRQFILSSKKLLLSDSGFYLCAWRQERYGYTFGSGTRLTVV.

This clonotype was observed at least ten times. The V and J genes are TRBV6-4 and TRBJ2-3, with TRBD2 matching over 8 bases. Germline CDR1 is MRHNA and CDR2 is SNTAGT. Trimming took 4 bases from V and 5 from J; bases not matched to a gene: 8. This CDR3 comprises 15 residues. The CDR3 region is CASSVSAGEVDTQYF. Written as DNA, the CDR3 is TGTGCCAGCAGTGTTTCAGCGGGAGAGGTAGATACGCAGTATTTT.

The chain uses TRBV18 and TRBJ1-1; D perhaps matches TRBD1 (6 bases). Deletions cut 2 bases from V and 0 bases from J, with 10 bases between. The CDR3 length is 15 residues. CDR1 and CDR2 (germline): KGHSH, LQKENI. The CDR3 sequence is CASSPRTDMNTEAFF. CDR3 bases: TGTGCCAGCTCACCAAGGACAGACATGAACACTGAAGCTTTCTTT.

Worth noting for this clonotype: A read error may produce the germline difference seen at one junction end. The V call is TRBV7-8, the J call TRBJ2-1, with 9 bases identical to TRBD1. CDR3 length: 17 amino acids. Germline CDR1 reads SGHVS; CDR2 reads FQNEAQ. The CDR3 DNA is TGTTCCAGCAACAAAGGGACAGGGTGGATGGAGTACAATGAGCAGTTCTTC. Residues: CSSNKGTGWMEYNEQFF.

This clonotype was seen a single time. The V call is TRBV6-1, the J call TRBJ2-3, with TRBD2 matching 9 bases. The CDR3 runs to 16 residues. With V trimmed by 8 bases and J by 2 bases, 11 bases remained unmatched. The germline CDR1 and CDR2 sequences are MNHNS and SASEGT. For the CDR3, the DNA is TGTGCCAGCGGAGCTATAGCGGGGGACGTCACAGATACGCAGTATTTT. Amino acids: CASGAIAGDVTDTQYF.

Concerning this clonotype itself: Being one base from a much bigger clone, this may be a read error. The rearrangement joins TRBV6-1 to TRBJ2-5; D unresolved. Trimming took off 0 bases at V and 11 bases at J, with 13 bases between the two ends. This CDR3 is built from 13 residues. CDR1 is MNHNS and CDR2 is SASEGT in the germline V gene. The CDR3 DNA reads TGTGCCAGCAGTGAAGCGGTTCCCTACGGGCAGTACTTC. Its protein product is CASSEAVPYGQYF.

This clonotype was seen at least ten times. V gene TRBV5-1 combines with J gene TRBJ2-1, with D possibly TRBD2 on 6 matching bases. Trimming removed 0 bases at V and 4 bases at J, with 17 bases between. This CDR3 region has 17 residues. The germline gives CDR1 SGHRS, CDR2 YFSETQ. The CDR3 spells CASSLGAAGGWYNEQFF. CDR3 in DNA: TGCGCCAGCAGCTTGGGGGCGGCCGGGGGATGGTACAATGAGCAGTTCTTC.

This clonotype was detected a few times. CDR3 nucleotides: TGCGCCAGCAGCCCGGAGCGCTCGAATGAAAAACTGTTTTTT. Protein product: CASSPERSNEKLFF. The chain is built from TRBV4-1 and TRBJ1-4; D remains ambiguous. CDR1 and CDR2 (germline): MGHRA, YSYEKL. V lost 4 bases and J lost 5, with 11 bases in between. The CDR3 has 14 residues.

The chain links TRBV20-1 to TRBJ2-5; D not resolved. Germline values: CDR1 DFQATT, CDR2 SNEGSKA (reference sequence). V was trimmed by 7 bases and J by 0 bases, leaving 6 bases between them. This CDR3 region has 11 residues. In DNA form, the CDR3 reads TGCAGTGGCCAAAACCAAGAGACCCAGTACTTC. It encodes CSGQNQETQYF.

The chain recombines TRBV12-3 or TRBV12-4 with TRBJ1-2, with D perhaps matching TRBD1 (6 bases). V was clipped by 5 bases and J by 3 bases, with 16 bases between them. CDR3 length equals 15 residues. The CDR3 nucleotides are TGTGCCAGCAGTCCCAGGGGCAGTGGGGACTATGGCTACACCTTC. Its protein product is CASSPRGSGDYGYTF.

This clonotype was picked up a small number of times. Just one base apart from a much larger clone, this may be a read error. The V call is TRBV14, the J call TRBJ2-7, with TRBD2 as a possible D gene (5 bases). Matching the DNA end better, TRBJ2-5 makes the J call doubtful. Per germline, CDR1 SGHDN and CDR2 FVKESK. This CDR3 comprises 14 residues. The chain's CDR3 is CASSQGRGAETQYF. The CDR3, as DNA: TGTGCCAGCAGCCAAGGACGGGGAGCAGAGACCCAGTACTTC.

This clonotype was seen at least ten times. The V gene is TRBV28, the J gene TRBJ1-2; no clear D. The length of the CDR3 is 14 residues. Germline lookup yields CDR1 MDHEN and CDR2 SYDVKM. Trimming took off 4 bases at V and 2 bases at J, with 11 bases between the two ends. This CDR3 is CASSSMERNYGYTF. CDR3 in DNA: TGTGCCAGCAGTTCCATGGAACGGAACTATGGCTACACCTTC.

This clonotype has a count of ten or more. V is TRBV7-3 and J is TRBJ1-6; D remains ambiguous. The ends were cut back, 8 bases at V and 6 bases at J, with 14 bases in the middle. In germline, CDR1 is SGHTA, CDR2 FQGTGA. The CDR3 runs 14 residues. This chain's CDR3 is CASGLGVSNSPLHF. CDR3 DNA sequence: TGTGCCAGCGGCCTGGGCGTCAGTAATTCACCCCTCCACTTT.

V and J are TRBV14 and TRBJ2-1; 8 nucleotides match TRBD2. This CDR3 contains 13 residues. Germline V lookup: CDR1 SGHDN, CDR2 FVKESK. Trimming cost V 5 bases and J 12 bases; bases outside gene matches: 9. CDR3 in DNA: TGTGCCAGCAGCTCCTGGACTAGCACTGCGCAGTTCTTC. This translates into CASSSWTSTAQFF.

The chain links TRBV12-3 or TRBV12-4 to TRBJ2-1, with TRBD2 matching over 15 bases. The trim removed 2 bases at V and 7 bases at J, leaving 9 bases unmatched. CDR3 length: 18 amino acids. CDR3 region: CASSLRTSGRDSWNEQFF. For the CDR3, the DNA is TGTGCCAGCAGTTTAAGGACTAGCGGGAGGGACTCCTGGAATGAGCAGTTCTTC.

This clonotype was detected only a few times. The chain uses TRBV6-6 and TRBJ1-6; 8 bases fit TRBD1. V trimming: 5 bases; J trimming: 10 bases; junction bases outside the gene matches: 7. The CDR3 loop spans 14 amino acids. Germline V gene data show CDR1 as MNHNY and CDR2 as SVGAGI (reference sequence). This CDR3 is CASSGQGSGSPLHF. In DNA form, the CDR3 reads TGTGCCAGCAGTGGACAGGGAAGCGGATCACCCCTCCACTTT.

The sample holds many counts of this clonotype. The rearrangement joins TRBV28 to TRBJ1-2; 8 bases fit TRBD1. The germline V gene encodes CDR1 MDHEN and CDR2 SYDVKM. After removal of 6 bases from V and 5 bases from J, the junction contained 8 bases not matched to a gene. The CDR3 spans 14 residues. The chain's CDR3 is CASSLRDRLYGYTF. CDR3 coding DNA: TGTGCCAGCAGCCTCCGGGACAGGCTTTATGGCTACACCTTC.

This clonotype was counted between two and nine times. Written as DNA, the CDR3 is TGTGCCAGCAGTTACTCGGGGGACAGGGTACCTAGCGGGAGGCGAGAGACCCAGTACTTC. Translated: CASSYSGDRVPSGRRETQYF. The gene calls are TRBV6-5 and TRBJ2-5, with 11 bases identical to TRBD2. Germline V lookup: CDR1 MNHEY, CDR2 SVGAGI. V lost 0 bases to trimming and J lost 4 bases; unmatched junction nucleotides: 16. The CDR3 contains 20 residues.

In its sample, this clonotype was seen many times. The chain recombines TRBV10-3 with TRBJ2-3, with 8 bases identical to TRBD1. The CDR3 loop spans 15 amino acids. Trimming cost V 5 bases and J 0 bases; bases outside gene matches: 4. The germline V gene has CDR1 ENHRY and CDR2 SYGVKD. CDR3 in DNA: TGTGCCATCAGTCCGGGACAGGCTAGCACAGATACGCAGTATTTT. Residues: CAISPGQASTDTQYF.

This clonotype was seen only a few times. The chain couples TRBV7-8 to TRBJ1-2, with 7 positions matching TRBD1. CDR1 and CDR2 from the germline V gene are SGHVS and FQNEAQ. The CDR3 loop spans 14 amino acids. J lost 3 bases, V lost 1 base, and 2 bases had no gene match. CDR3 sequence reads: CASSLGQGHYGYTF. CDR3 nucleotides: TGTGCCAGCAGCTTAGGACAGGGACACTATGGCTACACCTTC.

V is TRBV15 and J is TRBJ2-6, with D possibly matching TRBD1 (5 bases). This CDR3 has 19 residues. Germline V CDR1 and CDR2: LNHNV, YYDKDF (reference sequence). V shed 5 bases and J shed 1 base, with 21 bases lying between them. The CDR3 sequence: CATSGNLRQLVSGANVLTF. CDR3 nucleotides: TGTGCCACCAGCGGCAACTTACGACAGCTAGTATCTGGGGCCAACGTCCTGACTTTC.

This clonotype was detected only a few times. The chain links TRBV27 to TRBJ1-1; no reliable D call. The CDR3 has 14 amino acids. V was shortened by 2 bases and J by 0 bases, with 7 bases between the two germline ends. Germline-derived CDR1 and CDR2 are MNHEY and SMNVEV (reference sequence). CDR3 protein: CASSLRRLNTEAFF. DNA of the CDR3: TGTGCCAGCAGTTTAAGGCGGCTGAACACTGAAGCTTTCTTT.

In its sample, this clonotype was seen a few times. The V call is TRBV27, the J call TRBJ1-1; 8 bases fit TRBD1. CDR3 length equals 15 residues. Germline values: CDR1 MNHEY, CDR2 SMNVEV (reference sequence). V lost 6 bases, J lost 0 bases, and 6 bases stayed unmatched. This CDR3 reads CASSNFRGLNTEAFF. CDR3 nucleotide sequence: TGTGCCAGCAGCAACTTCAGGGGGCTGAACACTGAAGCTTTCTTT.